This TCR beta chain was profiled in a study of cytomegalovirus exposure and HLA in healthy donors. The CDR3 runs to 16 residues. Germline V gene data show CDR1 as SGHDT and CDR2 as YYEEEE. V lost 2 bases to trimming and J lost 0 bases, with 9 bases between them. Profiling relied on immunoSEQ multiplex PCR, and the TCRdb table lists in-frame clones only, not all of them. The sample contains tens of thousands of clones, over 85% of which appear only once. This chain links TRBV5-6 with TRBJ1-6; tentatively, D is TRBD1 (5 bases). What was sequenced was PBMCs. This receptor was obtained from a woman between 18 and 29 years old in good health and CMV-seronegative. In nucleotides, the CDR3 is TGTGCCAGCAGCTTAGGGGCAAGCTCCTATAATTCACCCCTCCACTTT. It codes for CASSLGASSYNSPLHF.